This TCR beta chain stems from a study of PD-1 blockade in classical Hodgkin lymphoma. Whole-study results and caveats: Relapsed/refractory patients reportedly had lower baseline diversity than newly diagnosed patients.

The J segment lost 6 bases and the V segment lost 7 bases, leaving 10 bases of the junction unmatched. The CDR3 loop spans 15 amino acids. Looked up from germline, CDR1 is WNHNN and CDR2 is SYGVQD (reference sequence). Concerning this clone itself: The antigen is undetermined.

The method was immunoSEQ multiplex PCR; TCRdb's version includes in-frame clones alone and lacks a portion of them. This sample yields nearly 50,000 clones, of which about 76% are seen a single time; approximately 12% belongs to the top ten. Time point indicated: cycle 4 day 1 (C4D1), after 6 weeks of nivolumab. Relapse after autologous stem cell transplantation occurred in every patient, and brentuximab vedotin exposure varied. The sequenced sample was peripheral blood mononuclear cells (PBMCs), obtained before the fourth cycle of nivolumab. This TCR was sampled from a human donor with classical Hodgkin lymphoma. The chain combines TRBV10-1 with TRBJ2-1; TRBD2 matches 9 bases. The CDR3 bases are TGCGCCAGCATGCCGGGCGGGAGGGATCCCAATGAGCAGTTCTTC. Translating it yields CASMPGGRDPNEQFF.